These 14 T cell receptor beta chains were sequenced from one sample in a study of T cell repertoires in cytomegalovirus infection. The antigens for these receptors are not known. TCRdb reanalysed the reads using MiXCR and keeps one entry per CDR3 protein. Among around 430,000 distinct CDR3 sequences listed, under 45% were seen once. The sequences come from cultured PBMCs, collected from culture after CMV antigen stimulation. The receptor set was obtained from a human donor in good health (CMV status not recorded). Some clones in this sample may be carry-over from other donors' samples.

The gene calls are TRBV7-6 and TRBJ1-1; 9 bases map to TRBD1. The germline V gene has CDR1 SGHVS and CDR2 FNYEAQ. J was trimmed by 3 bases and V by 5 bases; bases with no gene match: 4. This CDR3 has 14 residues. As DNA, the CDR3 is TGTGCCAGCAGCCCGACAGGGGGGCACACTGAAGCTTTCTTT. Encoded protein: CASSPTGGHTEAFF.

This clonotype has a handful of counts. The chain recombines TRBV15 with TRBJ2-5; 8 nucleotides agree with TRBD1. This CDR3 is 15 amino acids long. Per the germline V gene, CDR1 is LNHNV and CDR2 is YYDKDF (reference sequence). Unmatched junction bases numbered 6, after V lost 2 bases and J lost 4 bases. The CDR3 sequence: CATSRPPGGGETQYF. The CDR3 nucleotides read TGTGCCACCAGCAGACCCCCAGGGGGCGGAGAGACCCAGTACTTC.

This clonotype was observed a handful of times. The chain carries TRBV18 and TRBJ1-4; D is perhaps TRBD1 (5 bases). Germline CDR1 and CDR2: KGHSH and LQKENI. CDR3 length: 20 residues. V was shortened by 0 bases and J by 0 bases, with 20 bases between the two germline ends. The CDR3 nucleotides are TGTGCCAGCTCACCACCCGGGGCAGCCTACTTACCAGCAACTAATGAAAAACTGTTTTTT. This sequence encodes CASSPPGAAYLPATNEKLFF.

This clonotype showed up many times. J is TRBJ2-7 and V is TRBV7-8; D uncertain. CDR3 size: 18 residues. The germline V and J ends were trimmed by 1 base and 3 bases, with 22 bases remaining between them. The V gene's germline CDR1 is SGHVS and CDR2 FQNEAQ. This CDR3 reads CASSLGPLGEARLYEQYF. CDR3 DNA sequence: TGTGCCAGCAGCTTAGGTCCCCTCGGAGAGGCGAGACTCTACGAGCAGTACTTC. The variable domain in full, with the rest retrieved from reference TRBV7-8 and TRBJ2-7, is GAGVSQSPRYKVAKRGQDVALRCDPISGHVSLFWYQQALGQGPEFLTYFQNEAQLDKSGLPSDRFFAERPEGSVSTLKIQRTQQEDSAVYLCASSLGPLGEARLYEQYFGPGTRLTVT.

The table lists this clonotype with many counts. The chain employs TRBV7-2 and TRBJ1-5; unclear D gene. Between the trimmed V and J ends, which lost 3 bases and 2 bases, there was a span of 8 bases. CDR1 is SGHTA and CDR2 is FQGNSA in the germline V gene. The CDR3 is 14 residues long. CDR3 in DNA: TGTGCCAGCAGCTTCACAGCAGGCAATCAGCCCCAGCATTTT. Translated, it gives CASSFTAGNQPQHF.

The rearrangement links TRBV2 to TRBJ2-3, with TRBD2 matching 7 bases. Germline lookup yields CDR1 SNHLY and CDR2 FYNNEI. The CDR3 has 15 amino acids. The V gene end was trimmed by 4 bases and the J gene end by 4 bases; junction bases not matched to a gene: 8. In DNA, the CDR3 is TGTGCCAGCAGTGGACGGACTAGGGTGGCAGATACGCAGTATTTT. Translated: CASSGRTRVADTQYF.

This chain joins TRBV20-1 and TRBJ2-5; no reliable D call. The germline V gene has CDR1 DFQATT and CDR2 SNEGSKA (reference sequence). The CDR3 loop spans 12 amino acids. The CDR3 nucleotides are TGCAGCGCCCAGGACGGCCAAGAGACCCAGTACTTC. It specifies CSAQDGQETQYF.

The chain is built from TRBV7-2 and TRBJ2-5; TRBD1 aligns across 7 bases. The CDR3 is 16 amino acids. In germline, CDR1 is SGHTA, CDR2 FQGNSA. Unmatched junction bases numbered 9, after V lost 5 bases and J lost 0 bases. CDR3 DNA sequence: TGTGCCAGCAGCCTCAGGACAGGCAAAAACCAAGAGACCCAGTACTTC. Amino acid sequence: CASSLRTGKNQETQYF.

This clonotype was counted only a few times. The chain links TRBV6-1 to TRBJ2-3, with D unclear. This CDR3 is 13 amino acids long. CDR1 and CDR2 (germline): MNHNS, SASEGT. The germline V and J ends were trimmed by 6 bases and 3 bases, with 10 bases remaining between them. For the CDR3, the DNA is TGTGCCAGCAGGGCCAATCCGACAGATACGCAGTATTTT. Its protein is CASRANPTDTQYF.

The V and J genes are TRBV20-1 and TRBJ1-6; the D is unclear. The CDR3 runs to 15 residues. V was cut by 2 bases and J by 0 bases, with 8 bases left in between. Germline V CDR1 and CDR2: DFQATT, SNEGSKA (reference sequence). The CDR3 bases are TGCAGTGCTAGACCTCCGAGCTCCTATAATTCACCCCTCCACTTT. Protein product: CSARPPSSYNSPLHF.

The rearrangement links TRBV20-1 to TRBJ2-7; maybe TRBD2 (5 bases). Germline V CDR1 and CDR2: DFQATT, SNEGSKA (reference sequence). V shed 3 bases and J shed 5 bases, with 11 bases lying between them. The CDR3 length is 12 residues. The CDR3 DNA reads as TGCAGTGCTAGTGAACTAGAAGACGAGCAGTACTTC. This gives the protein CSASELEDEQYF.

The chain links TRBV20-1 to TRBJ2-1; D may be TRBD1 (6 bases). Trimming removed 1 base from V and 0 bases from J, with 7 bases in between. Germline V gene data show CDR1 as DFQATT and CDR2 as SNEGSKA (reference sequence). The length of the CDR3 is 14 residues. The CDR3 nucleotides are TGCAGTGCTAGAGCAGGGGTCTCCTACAATGAGCAGTTCTTC. This gives the protein CSARAGVSYNEQFF.

The chain is built from TRBV7-2 and TRBJ2-5; D may be TRBD1 or TRBD2 (5 bases each). The CDR3 runs to 16 residues. The V end was cut by 3 bases, the J end by 5 bases, with 19 bases between. Germline CDR1 reads SGHTA; CDR2 reads FQGNSA. The CDR3 region has the DNA TGTGCCAGCAGCTTTCCTGTCTCGAGGGGCGGGGAGACCCAGTACTTC. Translating gives CASSFPVSRGGETQYF.

In this sample, this clonotype turned up a few times. This chain joins TRBV28 and TRBJ2-7; 7 nucleotides align to TRBD1. Trimming cost V 4 bases and J 2 bases; bases outside gene matches: 11. Germline V lookup: CDR1 MDHEN, CDR2 SYDVKM. CDR3 length equals 16 residues. The CDR3, as DNA: TGTGCCAGCAGTTCAATGGGTCGGGACAGACCCTACGAGCAGTACTTC. Protein sequence: CASSSMGRDRPYEQYF.